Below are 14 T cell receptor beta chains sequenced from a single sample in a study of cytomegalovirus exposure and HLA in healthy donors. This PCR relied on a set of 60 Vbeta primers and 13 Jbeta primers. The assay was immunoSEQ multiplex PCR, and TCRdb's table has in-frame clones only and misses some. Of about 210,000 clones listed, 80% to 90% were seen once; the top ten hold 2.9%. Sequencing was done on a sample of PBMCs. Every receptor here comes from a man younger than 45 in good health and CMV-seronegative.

The CDR3 nucleotides are TGCGCCAGCAGCCCCACGGGCGGGGGGCGGTATGAGCAGTTCTTC. Amino acids: CASSPTGGGRYEQFF. The rearrangement joins TRBV4-1 to TRBJ2-1; TRBD2 aligns across 8 bases. Germline-derived CDR1 and CDR2 are MGHRA and YSYEKL. V gave up 4 bases and J gave up 8 bases; unmatched junction bases: 10. The CDR3 runs 15 residues.

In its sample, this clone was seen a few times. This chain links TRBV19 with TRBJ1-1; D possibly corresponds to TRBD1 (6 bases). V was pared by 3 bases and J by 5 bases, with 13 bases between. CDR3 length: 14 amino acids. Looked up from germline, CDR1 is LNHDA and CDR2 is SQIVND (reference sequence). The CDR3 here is CASSMTGLVTEAFF. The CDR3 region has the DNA TGTGCCAGTAGTATGACAGGTCTGGTGACTGAAGCTTTCTTT.

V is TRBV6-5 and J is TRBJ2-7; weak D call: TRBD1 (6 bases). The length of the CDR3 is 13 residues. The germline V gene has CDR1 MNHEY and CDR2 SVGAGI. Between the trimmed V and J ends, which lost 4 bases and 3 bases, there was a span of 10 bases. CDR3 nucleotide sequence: TGTGCCAGCAGTTCTACAGGGTTCTACGAGCAGTACTTC. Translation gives CASSSTGFYEQYF.

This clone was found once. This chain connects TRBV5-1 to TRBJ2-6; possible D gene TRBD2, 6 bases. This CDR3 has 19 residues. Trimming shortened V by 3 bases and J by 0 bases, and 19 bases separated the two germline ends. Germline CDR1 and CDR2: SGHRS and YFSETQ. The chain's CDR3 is CASSSAGQRLSSGANVLTF. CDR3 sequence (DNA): TGCGCCAGCAGCTCGGCGGGGCAGAGATTATCCTCTGGGGCCAACGTCCTGACTTTC.

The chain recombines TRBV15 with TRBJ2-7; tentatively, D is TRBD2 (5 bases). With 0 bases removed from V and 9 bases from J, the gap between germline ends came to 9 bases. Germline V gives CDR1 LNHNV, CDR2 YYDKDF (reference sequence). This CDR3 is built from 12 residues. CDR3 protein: CATSRDLAGQYF. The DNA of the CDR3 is TGTGCCACCAGCAGAGATCTGGCGGGGCAGTACTTC.

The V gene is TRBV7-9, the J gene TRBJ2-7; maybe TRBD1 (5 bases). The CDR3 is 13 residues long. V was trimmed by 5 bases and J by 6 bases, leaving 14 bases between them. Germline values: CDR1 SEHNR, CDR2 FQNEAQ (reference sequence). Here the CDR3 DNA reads TGTGCCAGCAGCCGGACAACCTTCCGCGAGCAGTACTTC. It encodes CASSRTTFREQYF.

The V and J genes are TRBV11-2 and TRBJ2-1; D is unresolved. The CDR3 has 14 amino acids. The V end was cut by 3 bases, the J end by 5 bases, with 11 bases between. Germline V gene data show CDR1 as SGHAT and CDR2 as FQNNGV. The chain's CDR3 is CASSFVSSNNEQFF. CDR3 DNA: TGTGCCAGCAGCTTTGTTAGTTCAAACAATGAGCAGTTCTTC.

The CDR3 DNA reads TGCGCCAGCAGCTTGGGGGGACTAGCGGGGAAAGAGACCCAGTACTTC. It specifies CASSLGGLAGKETQYF. The chain combines TRBV5-1 with TRBJ2-5, with 13 bases matching TRBD2. From germline, CDR1 is SGHRS and CDR2 YFSETQ. The CDR3 consists of 16 residues. V was pared by 0 bases and J by 3 bases, with 2 bases of the junction left unmatched.

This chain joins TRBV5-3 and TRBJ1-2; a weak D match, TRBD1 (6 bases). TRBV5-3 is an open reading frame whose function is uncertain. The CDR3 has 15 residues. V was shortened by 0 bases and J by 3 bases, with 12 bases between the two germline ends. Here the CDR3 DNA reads TGTGCCAGAAGCTTGGTTCGGGACAACCACTATGGCTACACCTTC. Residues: CARSLVRDNHYGYTF.

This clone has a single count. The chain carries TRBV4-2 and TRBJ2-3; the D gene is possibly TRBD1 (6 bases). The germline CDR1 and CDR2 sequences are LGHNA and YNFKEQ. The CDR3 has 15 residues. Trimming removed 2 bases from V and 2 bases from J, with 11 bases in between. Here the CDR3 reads CASSQSGAFTDTQYF. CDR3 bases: TGTGCCAGCAGCCAATCAGGGGCATTCACAGATACGCAGTATTTT.

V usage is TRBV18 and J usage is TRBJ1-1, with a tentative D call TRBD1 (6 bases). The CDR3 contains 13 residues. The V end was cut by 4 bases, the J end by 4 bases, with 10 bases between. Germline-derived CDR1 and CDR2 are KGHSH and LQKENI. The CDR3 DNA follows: TGTGCCAGCTCACTACAGGGCACCACTGAAGCTTTCTTT. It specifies CASSLQGTTEAFF. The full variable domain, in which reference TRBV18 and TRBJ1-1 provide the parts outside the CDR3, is NAGVMQNPRHLVRRRGQEARLRCSPMKGHSHVYWYRQLPEEGLKFMVYLQKENIIDESGMPKERFSAEFPKEGPSILRIQQVVRGDSAAYFCASSLQGTTEAFFGQGTRLTVV.

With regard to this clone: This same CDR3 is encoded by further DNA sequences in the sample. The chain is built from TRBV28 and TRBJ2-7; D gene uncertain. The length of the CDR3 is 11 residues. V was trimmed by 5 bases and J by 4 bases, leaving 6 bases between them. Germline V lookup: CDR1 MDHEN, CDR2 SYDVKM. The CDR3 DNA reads TGTGCCAGCAGTCTGAGATACGAGCAGTACTTC. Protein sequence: CASSLRYEQYF.

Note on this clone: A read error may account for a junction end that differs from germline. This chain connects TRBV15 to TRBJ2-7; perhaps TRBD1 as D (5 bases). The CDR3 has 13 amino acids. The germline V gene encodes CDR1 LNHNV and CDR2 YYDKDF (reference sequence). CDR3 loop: CATSQLPHRGARF. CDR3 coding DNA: TGTGCCACCAGCCAGTTGCCCCATAGGGGTGCTCGGTTC.

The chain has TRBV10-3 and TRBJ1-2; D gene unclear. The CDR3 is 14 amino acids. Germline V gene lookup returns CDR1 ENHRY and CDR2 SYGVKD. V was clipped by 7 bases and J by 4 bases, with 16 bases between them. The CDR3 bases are TGTGCCATCAAAGCAGAGGGAAGTAGCTATGGCTACACCTTC. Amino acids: CAIKAEGSSYGYTF.